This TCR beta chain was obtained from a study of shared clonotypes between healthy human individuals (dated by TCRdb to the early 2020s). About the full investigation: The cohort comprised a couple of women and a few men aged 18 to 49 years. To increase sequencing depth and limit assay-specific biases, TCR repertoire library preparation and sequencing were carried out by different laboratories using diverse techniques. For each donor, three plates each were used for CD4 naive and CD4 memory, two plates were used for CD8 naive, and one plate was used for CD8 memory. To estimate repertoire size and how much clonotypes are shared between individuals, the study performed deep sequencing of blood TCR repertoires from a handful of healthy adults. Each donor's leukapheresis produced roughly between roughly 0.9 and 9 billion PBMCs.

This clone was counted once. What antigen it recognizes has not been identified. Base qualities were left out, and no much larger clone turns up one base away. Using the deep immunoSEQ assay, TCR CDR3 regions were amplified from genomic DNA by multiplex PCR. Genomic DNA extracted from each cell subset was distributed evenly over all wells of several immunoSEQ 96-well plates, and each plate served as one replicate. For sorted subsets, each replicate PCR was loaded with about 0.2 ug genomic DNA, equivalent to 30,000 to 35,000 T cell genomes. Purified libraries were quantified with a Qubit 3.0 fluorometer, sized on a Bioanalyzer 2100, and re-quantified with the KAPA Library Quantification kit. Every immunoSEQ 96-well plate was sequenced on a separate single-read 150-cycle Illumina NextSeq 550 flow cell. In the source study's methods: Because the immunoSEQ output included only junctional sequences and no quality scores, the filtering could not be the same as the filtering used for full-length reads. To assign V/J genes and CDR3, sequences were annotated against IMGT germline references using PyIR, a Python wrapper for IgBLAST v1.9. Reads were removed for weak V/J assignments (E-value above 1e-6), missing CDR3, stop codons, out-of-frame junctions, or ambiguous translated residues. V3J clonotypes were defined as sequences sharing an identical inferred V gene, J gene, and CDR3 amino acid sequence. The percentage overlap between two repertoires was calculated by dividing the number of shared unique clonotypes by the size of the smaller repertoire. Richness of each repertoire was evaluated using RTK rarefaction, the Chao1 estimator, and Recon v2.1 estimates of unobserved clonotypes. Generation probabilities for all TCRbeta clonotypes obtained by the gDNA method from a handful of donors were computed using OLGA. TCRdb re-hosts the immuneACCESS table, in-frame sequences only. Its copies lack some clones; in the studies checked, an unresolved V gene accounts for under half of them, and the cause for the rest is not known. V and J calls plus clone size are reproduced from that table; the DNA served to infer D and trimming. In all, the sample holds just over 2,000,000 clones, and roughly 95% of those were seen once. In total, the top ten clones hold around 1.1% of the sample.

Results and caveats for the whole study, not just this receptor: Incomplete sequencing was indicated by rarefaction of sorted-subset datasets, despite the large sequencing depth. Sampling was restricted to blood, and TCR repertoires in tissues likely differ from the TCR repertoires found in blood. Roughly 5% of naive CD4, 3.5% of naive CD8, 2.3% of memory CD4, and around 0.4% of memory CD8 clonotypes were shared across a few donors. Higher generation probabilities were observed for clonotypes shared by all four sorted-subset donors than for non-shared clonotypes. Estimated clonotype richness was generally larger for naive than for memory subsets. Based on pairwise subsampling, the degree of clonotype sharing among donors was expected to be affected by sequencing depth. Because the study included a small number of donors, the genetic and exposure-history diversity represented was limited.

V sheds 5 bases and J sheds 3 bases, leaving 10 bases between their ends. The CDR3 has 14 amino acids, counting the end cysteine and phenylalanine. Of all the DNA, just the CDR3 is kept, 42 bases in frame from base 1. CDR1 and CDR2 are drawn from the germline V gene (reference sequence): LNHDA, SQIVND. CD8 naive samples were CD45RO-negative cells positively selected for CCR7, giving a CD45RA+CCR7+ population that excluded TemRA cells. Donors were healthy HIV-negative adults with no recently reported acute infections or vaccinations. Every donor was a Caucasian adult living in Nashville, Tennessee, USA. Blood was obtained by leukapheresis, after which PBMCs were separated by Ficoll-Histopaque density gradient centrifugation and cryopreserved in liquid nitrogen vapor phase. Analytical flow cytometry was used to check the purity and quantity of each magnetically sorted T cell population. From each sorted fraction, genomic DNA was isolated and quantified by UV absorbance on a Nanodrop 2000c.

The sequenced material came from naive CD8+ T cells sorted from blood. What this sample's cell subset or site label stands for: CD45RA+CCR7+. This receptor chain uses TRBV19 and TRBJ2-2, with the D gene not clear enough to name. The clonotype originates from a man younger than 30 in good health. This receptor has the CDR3 CASSWDGDTGELFF. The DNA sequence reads TGTGCCAGTAGTTGGGATGGGGACACCGGGGAGCTGTTTTTT. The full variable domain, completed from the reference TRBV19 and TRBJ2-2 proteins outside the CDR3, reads DGGITQSPKYLFRKEGQNVTLSCEQNLNHDAMYWYRQDPGQGLRLIYYSQIVNDFQKGDIAEGYSVSREKKESFPLTVTSAQKNPTAFYLCASSWDGDTGELFFGEGSRLTVL.